The entry that follows covers one T cell receptor beta chain sequence. What it binds is not known. Trimming removed 6 bases from V and 0 bases from J; junction bases left unmatched: 11. The germline gives CDR1 SNHLY, CDR2 FYNNEI. The CDR3 has 17 amino acids. The table came from immunoSEQ multiplex PCR; TCRdb's copy has only in-frame clones and leaves some out. Of under 85,000 clones listed, 85% were seen once; the top ten hold about 0.83%. This record comes from a study of OX40 agonist ivuxolimab in advanced cancers. The overall study: The dose-escalation cohort had hepatocellular carcinoma, melanoma, renal cell or head and neck cancer. Points from the study as a whole: Patients who responded partially at 0.1-3.0 mg/kg showed clonal expansion ranking among the lowest. CD8+ T cells were the subset that, on average, had more expanded clones than CD4+.

The clonotype originates from an adult with an advanced solid tumor such as melanoma, head and neck, liver or kidney cancer. The J gene is TRBJ2-7, the V gene TRBV2; 10 bases are a match to TRBD2. The starting material was CD4+ or CD8+ T cells sorted from blood, obtained in a trial of the OX40 agonist ivuxolimab. The CDR3 DNA reads as TGTGCCAGCAGCCGAGGGGTAGCGGGAGGTGGCTCCTACGAGCAGTACTTC. It specifies CASSRGVAGGGSYEQYF.